This T cell receptor beta chain was captured by sequencing in a study of early T cells in non-severe SARS-CoV-2 infection. At the level of the study: Unsorted whole blood bulk RNA was sequenced, with unpaired chains. Whole-study findings and limits: The study's VDJdb matching favored anti-spike CD8 responses and missed private and CD4 specificities.

Turning to this clonotype: What it binds is not known.

V trimming: 3 bases; J trimming: 9 bases; junction bases outside the gene matches: 23. Germline V CDR1 and CDR2: MNHEY, SMNVEV (reference sequence). The CDR3 has 18 residues. Attachment of unique molecular identifiers was made to individual cDNA molecules. TCRdb fed the 5' RACE reads into MiXCR, producing one record per CDR3 protein. The data hold 98,000 or so distinct CDR3 sequences, with roughly 12% observed a single time. The sequenced sample consisted of whole blood. The source is an adult who was a healthcare worker with PCR-confirmed SARS-CoV-2 infection or an uninfected control (not recorded which). The chain couples TRBV27 to TRBJ2-7; 7 bases match TRBD1. The CDR3 DNA follows: TGTGCCAGCAGTTTTTTCCCTCCTCCGGGACAGACCTTAGGGGGGCAGTACTTC. Translation: CASSFFPPPGQTLGGQYF.